One and the same sample provided the 18 T cell receptor beta chains below, sequenced in a study of OX40 agonist ivuxolimab in advanced cancers. The data were produced by immunoSEQ multiplex PCR, yet TCRdb's version contains in-frame clones alone and is incomplete. The repertoire includes about 100,000 clones, about 91% of them detected once, and about 1.2% sits in the top ten. The sequencing here drew on CD4+ or CD8+ T cells sorted from blood, taken in a trial of the OX40 agonist ivuxolimab. These receptors all stem from an adult with an advanced solid tumor such as melanoma, head and neck, liver or kidney cancer.

V is TRBV4-2 and J is TRBJ2-1, with D uncertain. There are 17 residues in the CDR3. V was clipped by 0 bases and J by 2 bases, with 14 bases between them. Germline CDR1 reads LGHNA; CDR2 reads YNFKEQ. The CDR3 DNA is TGTGCCAGCAGCCAAGAGGAGTGGATGTTTGCCTACAATGAGCAGTTCTTC. Protein sequence: CASSQEEWMFAYNEQFF.

This clone was detected only once. The chain employs TRBV28 and TRBJ2-3; D is ambiguous. This CDR3 spans 14 amino acids. Germline lookup yields CDR1 MDHEN and CDR2 SYDVKM. V lost 4 bases, J lost 1 base, and 9 bases lay in between. The CDR3 spells CASSSSSRTDTQYF. The DNA of the CDR3 is TGTGCCAGCAGTTCAAGCTCGCGCACAGATACGCAGTATTTT.

This chain connects TRBV5-5 to TRBJ2-7; TRBD2 might be the D (6 bases). Germline assignment: CDR1 SGHKS and CDR2 YYEKEE (reference sequence). The length of the CDR3 is 13 residues. Deletions cut 2 bases from V and 6 bases from J, with 12 bases between. CDR3 DNA sequence: TGTGCCAGCAGCTTTATCCGGGGGTCCGAGCAGTACTTC. It specifies CASSFIRGSEQYF.

This clone was detected only once. The rearrangement joins TRBV11-2 to TRBJ1-3; TRBD1 matches 7 bases. The germline gives CDR1 SGHAT, CDR2 FQNNGV. The CDR3 runs to 15 residues. Unmatched junction bases numbered 4, after V lost 5 bases and J lost 0 bases. CDR3 nucleotides: TGTGCCAGCAGCCCGACAGGGTCCTCTGGAAACACCATATATTTT. This codes for CASSPTGSSGNTIYF.

V is TRBV21-1 and J is TRBJ2-2. TRBV21-1 is flagged as a pseudogene. The CDR3 totals 13 residues. The CDR3 spells CASSKRDTGELFF. In DNA form, the CDR3 reads TGTGCCAGCAGCAAAAGGGACACCGGGGAGCTGTTTTTT.

This clone was recorded only once. V usage is TRBV6-4 and J usage is TRBJ1-2; D possibly corresponds to TRBD1 (5 bases). The CDR3 contains 15 residues. CDR1 is MRHNA and CDR2 is SNTAGT in the germline V gene. With 2 bases removed from V and 4 bases from J, the gap between germline ends came to 14 bases. CDR3 DNA: TGTGCCAGCAGTGACCCAGGGCCTAAGGCCTATGGCTACACCTTC. Protein product: CASSDPGPKAYGYTF.

The V and J genes are TRBV27 and TRBJ1-6; D possibly corresponds to TRBD1 (5 bases). The CDR3 extends over 16 amino acids. V lost 8 bases to trimming and J lost 7 bases, with 21 bases between them. CDR1 and CDR2 from the germline V gene are MNHEY and SMNVEV (reference sequence). Here the CDR3 reads CASRPTGVRANSPLHF. In nucleotides, the CDR3 is TGTGCCAGCCGTCCTACGGGGGTTAGGGCAAATTCACCCCTCCACTTT.

The chain joins TRBV5-5 to TRBJ2-7; 7 bases fit TRBD1. CDR3 size: 15 residues. Germline CDR1 SGHKS, CDR2 YYEKEE (reference sequence). Unmatched junction bases numbered 11, after V lost 3 bases and J lost 5 bases. CDR3 in DNA: TGTGCCAGCAGCTCTCGGGACAGCAACTTTGACGAGCAGTACTTC. Protein sequence: CASSSRDSNFDEQYF.

This clone was seen only once. The CDR3 loop is CASSLVNGANTGELFF. CDR3 coding DNA: TGTGCCAGCAGCTTGGTAAACGGGGCGAACACCGGGGAGCTGTTTTTT. The gene calls are TRBV5-6 and TRBJ2-2, with a tentative D call TRBD2 (5 bases). The CDR3 runs to 16 residues. The germline V gene has CDR1 SGHDT and CDR2 YYEEEE. The V gene lost 0 bases and the J gene lost 0 bases, with 9 bases spanning the gap.

The chain joins TRBV6-5 to TRBJ2-7; 7 bases line up with TRBD1. The V gene end was trimmed by 5 bases and the J gene end by 2 bases; junction bases not matched to a gene: 9. The V gene's germline CDR1 is MNHEY and CDR2 SVGAGI. The CDR3 totals 15 residues. Here the CDR3 DNA reads TGTGCCAGCAGTCCTACAGGGGCTGGGGCCTACGAGCAGTACTTC. Protein product: CASSPTGAGAYEQYF.

The V call is TRBV7-2, the J call TRBJ2-4, with TRBD1 matching over 8 bases. The CDR3 extends over 18 amino acids. Trimming cost V 5 bases and J 3 bases; bases outside gene matches: 15. Germline V lookup: CDR1 SGHTA, CDR2 FQGNSA. The CDR3 DNA is TGTGCCAGCAGCATCCCGATGTCTCAGGGGGCGGTCAAAAACATTCAGTACTTC. As protein: CASSIPMSQGAVKNIQYF.

The V call is TRBV7-3, the J call TRBJ1-1; maybe TRBD1 (6 bases). The CDR3 loop spans 15 amino acids. V shed 2 bases and J shed 1 base, with 11 bases lying between them. Per germline, CDR1 SGHTA and CDR2 FQGTGA. For the CDR3, the DNA is TGTGCCAGCAGCTTAGAGGGACATAGGAACACTGAAGCTTTCTTT. This encodes CASSLEGHRNTEAFF.

This chain links TRBV9 with TRBJ1-6, with D uncertain. The V gene's germline CDR1 is SGDLS and CDR2 YYNGEE. V was trimmed by 3 bases and J by 7 bases, leaving 14 bases between them. The CDR3 runs 15 residues. This chain's CDR3 is CASSADLMHNSPLHF. The CDR3 DNA follows: TGTGCCAGCAGCGCCGACTTAATGCACAATTCACCCCTCCACTTT.

The chain uses TRBV4-2 and TRBJ2-7; no definite D call. Germline-derived CDR1 and CDR2 are LGHNA and YNFKEQ. The CDR3 contains 14 residues. The V end lost 1 base, the J end lost 3 bases, and 10 bases lay between the germline ends. The CDR3 DNA reads TGTGCCAGCAGCCAAGGTGGCTTGGACTACGAGCAGTACTTC. This translates into CASSQGGLDYEQYF.

This clone was detected only a few times. V usage is TRBV29-1 and J usage is TRBJ2-1; D uncertain. Germline V CDR1 and CDR2: SQVTM, ANQGSEA. Trimming cost V 7 bases and J 5 bases, with 18 bases left between them. This CDR3 comprises 14 residues. The CDR3 region has the DNA TGCAGCGGTCAGACTCCAATGAGGAACAATGAGCAGTTCTTC. Translating gives CSGQTPMRNNEQFF.

J is TRBJ2-1 and V is TRBV9, with 16 bases aligning to TRBD2. This CDR3 is 19 amino acids long. With 4 bases clipped from V and 5 bases from J, the junction kept 12 bases outside the gene matches. Per the germline V gene, CDR1 is SGDLS and CDR2 is YYNGEE. This CDR3 is CASSPKRGLAGGRDNEQFF. DNA for the CDR3: TGTGCCAGCAGCCCTAAACGGGGACTAGCGGGAGGGCGAGACAATGAGCAGTTCTTC.

This clone was picked up one time. The chain carries TRBV6-1 and TRBJ1-5, with D maybe TRBD1 (5 bases). CDR3 length: 15 residues. Germline CDR1 reads MNHNS; CDR2 reads SASEGT. Trimming shortened V by 3 bases and J by 5 bases, and 14 bases separated the two germline ends. CDR3 region: CASSETRQYYQPQHF. CDR3 DNA sequence: TGTGCCAGCAGTGAGACGAGACAGTACTATCAGCCCCAGCATTTT.

This chain joins TRBV13 and TRBJ2-1; 10 bases are shared with TRBD1. The CDR3 loop spans 15 amino acids. Germline CDR1 is PRHDT and CDR2 is FYEKMQ (reference sequence). The J segment lost 7 bases and the V segment lost 0 bases, leaving 3 bases of the junction unmatched. CDR3 amino acids: CASSLGRQGANEQFF. CDR3 in DNA: TGTGCCAGCAGCTTAGGCAGACAGGGGGCAAATGAGCAGTTCTTC.